This T cell receptor beta chain was recorded in a study of Graves' ophthalmopathy and Graves' hyperthyroidism. As for the study in general: The study drew peripheral blood at initial diagnosis, before any treatment.

Amplification targeted the TCR beta CDR3 regions, with RNA transcripts as the source material. In the first round, RT-PCR was carried out with HTBI primers, and a multiplex PCR formed the second round. One entry per CDR3 protein results from TCRdb running MiXCR on the multiplex PCR reads. The table lists 620,000 or so distinct CDR3 sequences, 20% to 25% of them singletons. Germline-derived CDR1 and CDR2 are SGHRS and YFSETQ. With 4 bases removed from V and 1 base from J, the gap between germline ends came to 18 bases. The CDR3 totals 16 residues. Ophthalmopathy not arising within 18 months of follow-up defined hyperthyroidism as stable. Among the hyperthyroidism patients, all were newly diagnosed, aged 18 to 65, with under 2 months' duration. Patients with other autoimmune diseases, uncontrolled infections, pregnancy or lactation were excluded.

The sequence came from a woman aged 18-29 years with stable Graves' hyperthyroidism. Some clones in this sample may be carry-over from other donors' samples. The sample consisted of peripheral blood. V gene TRBV5-1 combines with J gene TRBJ2-7; tentatively, D is TRBD1 (6 bases). The CDR3 spells CASSPQDSDPSYEQYF. The CDR3 region has the DNA TGCGCCAGCAGCCCCCAGGACAGTGACCCTTCCTACGAGCAGTACTTC. The variable domain in full, with the rest retrieved from reference TRBV5-1 and TRBJ2-7, is KAGVTQTPRYLIKTRGQQVTLSCSPISGHRSVSWYQQTPGQGLQFLFEYFSETQRNKGNFPGRFSGRQFSNSRSEMNVSTLELGDSALYLCASSPQDSDPSYEQYFGPGTRLTVT.